Shown below are 13 T cell receptor beta chains from a single sample sequenced in a study of post-analysis software for immune sequencing data. The study's findings and limits: TRBV5-6, TRBV5-1 and TRBV20-1 were among 4 or 5 TRBV segments more frequent in patients than controls.

Their target antigens are unknown. Carried by the TCR beta cDNA libraries were unique molecular identifiers. TCRdb recomputed calls from the PCR reads with MiXCR, one row per CDR3 protein. The table includes 450,000 or so distinct CDR3 sequences, under 55% detected once. Sequencing input: blood. These TCRs come from a girl aged 5-17 years with multiple sclerosis.

The V and J genes are TRBV7-2 and TRBJ2-1; D not resolved. Trimming took 0 bases from V and 9 from J, leaving 15 bases between them. This CDR3 contains 15 residues. CDR1 is SGHTA, CDR2 FQGNSA, per germline. CDR3 residues: CASSLAPTTKGEQFF. CDR3 nucleotides: TGTGCCAGCAGCTTAGCGCCTACCACTAAAGGTGAGCAGTTCTTC.

This clonotype has a handful of counts. The chain couples TRBV18 to TRBJ1-5; D possibly corresponds to TRBD1 (5 bases). V lost 4 bases and J lost 1, with 14 bases in between. From germline, CDR1 is KGHSH and CDR2 LQKENI. This CDR3 is 16 amino acids long. CDR3 protein: CASSRQGVGSNQPQHF. CDR3 nucleotides: TGTGCCAGCTCACGGCAGGGCGTGGGGAGCAATCAGCCCCAGCATTTT. The whole variable domain, remainder taken from reference TRBV18 and TRBJ1-5, is NAGVMQNPRHLVRRRGQEARLRCSPMKGHSHVYWYRQLPEEGLKFMVYLQKENIIDESGMPKERFSAEFPKEGPSILRIQQVVRGDSAAYFCASSRQGVGSNQPQHFGDGTRLSIL.

Many counts were recorded for this clonotype. The V and J genes are TRBV29-1 and TRBJ2-1, with TRBD1 matching 7 bases. Trimming took 5 bases from V and 7 from J; bases not matched to a gene: 8. The length of the CDR3 is 13 residues. Germline CDR1 reads SQVTM; CDR2 reads ANQGSEA. CDR3 protein: CSVNRDRENEQFF. The CDR3 DNA follows: TGCAGCGTTAACCGGGACAGAGAAAATGAGCAGTTCTTC.

This chain connects TRBV5-5 to TRBJ1-5; D is unclear. The V end lost 5 bases, the J end lost 0 bases, and 18 bases lay between the germline ends. CDR1 and CDR2 (germline): SGHKS, YYEKEE (reference sequence). This CDR3 contains 17 residues. CDR3 loop: CASSPGEDLYSNQPQHF. The CDR3 nucleotides read TGTGCCAGCAGTCCCGGTGAAGATCTATATAGCAATCAGCCCCAGCATTTT.

This rearrangement joins TRBV9 to TRBJ2-5; tentatively, D is TRBD2 (5 bases). Trimming stripped 1 base from V and 0 bases from J, with 13 bases between. The CDR3 length is 16 residues. The germline V gene has CDR1 SGDLS and CDR2 YYNGEE. CDR3 sequence reads: CASSVKIGRDQETQYF. The CDR3 region has the DNA TGTGCCAGCAGCGTAAAGATTGGGCGGGACCAAGAGACCCAGTACTTC.

This clonotype was recorded a few times. This CDR3 is CASSSRQGWTYEQYF. CDR3 DNA: TGTGCCAGCAGTTCTCGACAGGGTTGGACCTACGAGCAGTACTTC. V gene TRBV28 combines with J gene TRBJ2-7, with 7 nucleotides matching TRBD1. Germline lookup yields CDR1 MDHEN and CDR2 SYDVKM. V trimming: 4 bases; J trimming: 2 bases; junction bases outside the gene matches: 8. CDR3 length: 15 residues.

The chain has TRBV7-2 and TRBJ2-1; 8 positions match TRBD2. CDR1 and CDR2 (germline): SGHTA, FQGNSA. The ends lost 5 bases at V and 6 bases at J; junction bases unmatched: 6. The length of the CDR3 is 14 residues. The CDR3 spells CASSRPGGLNEQFF. CDR3 nucleotide sequence: TGTGCCAGCAGCAGACCGGGGGGGCTCAATGAGCAGTTCTTC. The whole variable domain, remainder taken from reference TRBV7-2 and TRBJ2-1, is GAGVSQSPSNKVTEKGKDVELRCDPISGHTALYWYRQSLGQGLEFLIYFQGNSAPDKSGLPSDRFSAERTGGSVSTLTIQRTQQEDSAVYLCASSRPGGLNEQFFGPGTRLTVL.

This clonotype showed up just a few times. The chain combines TRBV20-1 with TRBJ2-1; weak D call: TRBD1 (6 bases). This CDR3 spans 13 amino acids. Germline V gives CDR1 DFQATT, CDR2 SNEGSKA (reference sequence). The ends were cut back, 3 bases at V and 7 bases at J, with 13 bases in the middle. Here the CDR3 DNA reads TGCAGTGCTAGGGGGCCCCAGGGGAATGAGCAGTTCTTC. Translation: CSARGPQGNEQFF.

The V call is TRBV20-1, the J call TRBJ1-2; 7 nucleotides line up with TRBD1. CDR1 DFQATT and CDR2 SNEGSKA come from the germline V gene (reference sequence). Trimming took 8 bases from V and 3 from J; bases not matched to a gene: 0. This CDR3 contains 10 residues. CDR3 loop: CSTGDYGYTF. CDR3 nucleotides: TGCAGTACAGGGGACTATGGCTACACCTTC.

This chain uses TRBV5-1 with TRBJ2-2; D is unresolved. The germline V and J ends were trimmed by 6 bases and 1 base, with 10 bases remaining between them. Per the germline V gene, CDR1 is SGHRS and CDR2 is YFSETQ. The CDR3 sequence is 14 residues long. Written as DNA, the CDR3 is TGCGCCAGCACCGAAACGTTGAACACCGGGGAGCTGTTTTTT. It is translated as CASTETLNTGELFF.

The chain recombines TRBV4-1 with TRBJ1-4; 9 positions agree with TRBD1. V lost 4 bases and J lost 7; bases outside the gene matches: 13. The CDR3 covers 17 residues. Germline V gene lookup returns CDR1 MGHRA and CDR2 YSYEKL. CDR3 protein: CASSPVRDRDRSEKLFF. The CDR3 coding sequence is TGCGCCAGCAGCCCTGTCCGGGACAGGGATCGGAGTGAAAAACTGTTTTTT.

This clonotype was observed a handful of times. The V call is TRBV4-1, the J call TRBJ2-1, with TRBD1 matching 10 bases. The CDR3 consists of 17 residues. In germline, CDR1 is MGHRA, CDR2 YSYEKL. Trimming at V came to 1 base and at J to 7 bases, leaving 10 bases not matched to a gene. The CDR3 protein is CASSQVPGGQGQNEQFF. The CDR3 DNA follows: TGCGCCAGCAGCCAAGTCCCAGGGGGACAGGGGCAAAATGAGCAGTTCTTC.

J is TRBJ1-4 and V is TRBV20-1; 8 bases align to TRBD1. Trimming cost V 6 bases and J 7 bases; bases outside gene matches: 16. Germline V gene sequence: CDR1 DFQATT, CDR2 SNEGSKA (reference sequence). This CDR3 region has 16 residues. The CDR3 loop reads CSAQSPGQGRGEKLFF. CDR3 sequence (DNA): TGCAGTGCCCAATCCCCCGGACAGGGAAGAGGTGAAAAACTGTTTTTT.